This entry is about one TCR beta chain. Its specificity is not known. At the DNA level, this CDR3 is encoded by other sequences in the same sample as well. The sample is drawn from a study of shared clonotypes between healthy human individuals. With V trimmed by 1 base and J by 2 bases, 1 base remained unmatched. This CDR3 comprises 14 residues. Germline V gene sequence: CDR1 SGHAT, CDR2 FQNNGV. Selected positively for CCR7 and CD45RO-negative, naive CD8 cells excluded terminally differentiated effector memory CD45RA+ cells. The donors, healthy adults who were HIV-negative, had experienced no recent acute infections or vaccinations. Deep-level settings were used for running the assay. Sequencing was performed with immunoSEQ multiplex PCR; in TCRdb, only in-frame clones are kept and a portion is missing. Of nearly 2 million clones in the sample, about 95% were seen once. General study findings and limits: Lower generation probabilities were found for non-shared clonotypes than for those shared by all four donors. Of the naive CD4 clonotypes, roughly 5.2% were shared across a handful of donors.

V is TRBV11-2 and J is TRBJ2-7; 8 bases are shared with TRBD1. The specimen sequenced was naive CD8+ T cells sorted from blood. The source is a young man in good health. The CDR3 bases are TGTGCCAGCAGCTTAGTACAGGGGGCCTACGAGCAGTACTTC. Its translation is CASSLVQGAYEQYF.